This is a list of T cell receptor beta chains from one sample in a study of T cells in Graves' hyperthyroidism and ophthalmopathy. Each CDR3 protein gets one entry after TCRdb re-called the multiplex PCR reads with MiXCR. The sample carries around 500,000 distinct CDR3 sequences, approximately 15% recorded once. Sequencing was performed on blood. The receptors shown here come from a woman aged 18 to 35 with Graves' hyperthyroidism. CDR3s leave out the opening cysteine and the closing phenylalanine or tryptophan.

TRBJ2-1	TRBV13	ASSTHRVLEQF
TRBJ1-6	TRBV25-1	ASSESRGFNSPLH
TRBJ2-1	TRBV7-2	ASRPSGMVSYNEQF
TRBJ2-7	TRBV2	ASCTDSPYEQY
TRBJ1-5	TRBV18	ASSPGGQALGQPQH
TRBJ1-1	TRBV6-1	ASSEVAEGTEAF
TRBJ1-2	TRBV2	ASRQHYGYT
TRBJ2-3	TRBV12-3/TRBV12-4	ASRVFTDTQY
TRBJ2-1	TRBV27	ASSLYSGRYNEQF
TRBJ1-1	TRBV7-3	ASSSGGPGTEAF
TRBJ2-7	TRBV9	ASSVQPGQGVFEQY
TRBJ2-1	TRBV29-1	SVTGLAGERAYNEQF
TRBJ2-5	TRBV20-1	SARITSGRARGETQY
TRBJ1-1	TRBV7-2	ASSLGGLLGANTEAF
TRBJ1-3	TRBV18	ASSPYKSSGNTIY
TRBJ2-1	TRBV27	ASSLYPPGASGRNNEQF
TRBJ1-1	TRBV7-2	ASSLGSSFNTEAF
TRBJ2-1	TRBV6-2/TRBV6-3	ASRLAGDVEF
TRBJ2-5	TRBV20-1	SASDSGSLETQY
TRBJ2-1	TRBV30	AWKGLADWYEQF
TRBJ2-2	TRBV14	ASSPGTGFTGELF
TRBJ2-2	TRBV10-3	AISDAGQGPTGELF
TRBJ2-3	TRBV6-5	ASSYRGREDTQY
TRBJ1-6	TRBV2	ASSEFGTGWQESPLH
TRBJ2-1	TRBV11-1	ASSWASGGASSYNEQF
TRBJ2-7	TRBV6-5	ASSYSLSPDEQY
TRBJ2-2	TRBV13	ASSPRDRGHLTGELF
TRBJ1-2	TRBV7-6	ASSFGGAGDGYT
TRBJ2-3	TRBV28	ASRPGGQGADTQY
TRBJ2-2	TRBV24-1	ATSDLMGTGELF
TRBJ2-7	TRBV3-1	ASSQSAYEQY
TRBJ2-3	TRBV20-1	SARAALSLRGSTDTQY
TRBJ2-1	TRBV7-9	ASSLQGPDEQF
TRBJ2-7	TRBV5-1	ASSIGGVDRGHEQY
TRBJ1-2	TRBV30	AWTLQGRSGYT